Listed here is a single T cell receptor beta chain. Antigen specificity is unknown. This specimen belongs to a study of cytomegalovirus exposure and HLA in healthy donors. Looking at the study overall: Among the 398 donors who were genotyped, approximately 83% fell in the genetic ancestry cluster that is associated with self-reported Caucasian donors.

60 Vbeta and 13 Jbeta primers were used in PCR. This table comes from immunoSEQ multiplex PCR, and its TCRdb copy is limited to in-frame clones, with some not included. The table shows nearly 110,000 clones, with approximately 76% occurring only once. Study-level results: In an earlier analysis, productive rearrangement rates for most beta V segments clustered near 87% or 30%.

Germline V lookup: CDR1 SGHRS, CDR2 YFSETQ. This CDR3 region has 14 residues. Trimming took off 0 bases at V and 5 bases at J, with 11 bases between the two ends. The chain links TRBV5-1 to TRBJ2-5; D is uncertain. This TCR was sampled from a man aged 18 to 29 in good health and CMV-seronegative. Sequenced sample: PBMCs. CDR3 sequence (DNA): TGCGCCAGCAGCTTGGCGAGTCTACCGGAGACCCAGTACTTC. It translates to CASSLASLPETQYF.